This T cell receptor beta chain was sequenced in a study of cytomegalovirus exposure and HLA in healthy donors. Broader study findings: Earlier findings revealed that most TCR beta V segments proved productive either about 87% or about 30% of the time. Accurate prediction of most subjects' HLA-A and HLA-B alleles from TCR beta sequences was reported. A link between a missense DCLRE1C variant and TCR beta V- and J-gene trimming emerged from a later analysis.

The PCR contained 60 Vbeta and 13 Jbeta primers. TCRdb's table, derived via immunoSEQ multiplex PCR, lists solely in-frame clones and lacks some. This sample yields fewer than 200,000 clones, of which 70% to 85% are seen a single time; roughly 3.5% belongs to the top ten. Points on this clone: Its target is unknown.

In germline, CDR1 is MNHNS, CDR2 SASEGT. Germline trimming cut 6 bases from V and 5 bases from J; bases unmatched to any gene: 2. The CDR3 spans 13 residues. Healthy bone marrow donors made up the donors. The sample was PBMCs. The chain carries TRBV6-1 and TRBJ2-3, with 10 bases that match TRBD2. The source is a man aged 25-45 years in good health and CMV-seropositive. The DNA for the CDR3 is TGTGCCAGCAGACTAGCGGGGAAAGATACGCAGTATTTT. Translated, it gives CASRLAGKDTQYF.